The 26 T cell receptor beta chains listed next were all sequenced from one sample in a study of beta chain features in type 1 diabetes. What was sequenced were expressed TCRB transcripts, since all of the isolated RNA had been reverse transcribed. Sequenced by immunoSEQ multiplex PCR; TCRdb stores in-frame clones only, minus some. The sample lists 310,000 or so clones; 9.3% were seen once. Their specific antigens are unknown. Points from the study as a whole: Significant though moderate, a shortening of TCRB CDR3s appeared in all four CD4+ subsets of Type 1 diabetes patients.

The sequenced material came from central memory CD4+ T cells from blood. The origin of the receptors is a man aged 25-40 years with type 1 diabetes.

The chain carries TRBV2 and TRBJ2-7, with D unresolved. Germline V CDR1 and CDR2: SNHLY, FYNNEI. Trimming took off 0 bases at V and 3 bases at J, with 6 bases between the two ends. The CDR3 spans 13 residues. The CDR3 region is CASSEAFLYEQYF. The CDR3 nucleotides read TGTGCCAGCAGTGAAGCTTTCCTCTACGAGCAGTACTTC.

This clone turned up a few times. V usage is TRBV7-2 and J usage is TRBJ2-2; 7 nucleotides agree with TRBD2. With V trimmed by 5 bases and J by 8 bases, 8 bases remained unmatched. The CDR3 consists of 14 residues. Germline V gene lookup returns CDR1 SGHTA and CDR2 FQGNSA. DNA of the CDR3: TGTGCCAGCAGCCGGGACGGGAGGCAAGGGGAGCTGTTTTTT. This codes for CASSRDGRQGELFF. The full variable domain, its missing parts supplied by reference TRBV7-2 and TRBJ2-2, is GAGVSQSPSNKVTEKGKDVELRCDPISGHTALYWYRQSLGQGLEFLIYFQGNSAPDKSGLPSDRFSAERTGGSVSTLTIQRTQQEDSAVYLCASSRDGRQGELFFGEGSRLTVL.

In its sample, this clone was seen a few times. The chain employs TRBV28 and TRBJ1-1; D not resolved. This CDR3 has 16 residues. Looked up from germline, CDR1 is MDHEN and CDR2 is SYDVKM. Trimming left V 1 base short and J 0 bases short, with 12 bases between. The CDR3, as DNA: TGTGCCAGCAGTTTATCGCCCGGGCAGGTGAACACTGAAGCTTTCTTT. It codes for CASSLSPGQVNTEAFF. The whole variable domain, filled in from reference TRBV28 and TRBJ1-1, reads DVKVTQSSRYLVKRTGEKVFLECVQDMDHENMFWYRQDPGLGLRLIYFSYDVKMKEKGDIPEGYSVSREKKERFSLILESASTNQTSMYLCASSLSPGQVNTEAFFGQGTRLTVV.

This clone has more than one count but fewer than ten. This chain uses TRBV5-1 with TRBJ1-2; D is possibly TRBD1 (6 bases). Trimming pared 3 bases from V and 1 base from J, leaving 13 bases between. The germline CDR1 and CDR2 sequences are SGHRS and YFSETQ. The length of the CDR3 is 15 residues. CDR3 DNA: TGCGCCAGCAGCTCGGACAGTGGCCATAACTATGGCTACACCTTC. Its translation is CASSSDSGHNYGYTF.

The chain links TRBV29-1 to TRBJ1-5; the match to TRBD1 covers 7 bases. Trimming cost V 0 bases and J 1 base; bases outside gene matches: 3. The CDR3 runs to 15 residues. Germline V gene data show CDR1 as SQVTM and CDR2 as ANQGSEA. CDR3 protein: CSVEEGRGSNQPQHF. The CDR3, as DNA: TGCAGCGTTGAAGAGGGCAGGGGGAGCAATCAGCCCCAGCATTTT.

The gene calls are TRBV23-1 and TRBJ1-1, with D perhaps matching TRBD1 (5 bases). TRBV23-1 falls under the ORF class, with uncertain function. The length of the CDR3 is 12 residues. The V end was cut by 2 bases, the J end by 5 bases, with 6 bases between. CDR3 sequence (DNA): TGCGCCAGCAGTCAACAGGGTACTGAAGCTTTCTTT. Translated: CASSQQGTEAFF.

The rearrangement links TRBV7-9 to TRBJ2-5; D is ambiguous. The CDR3 contains 13 residues. The V end lost 1 base, the J end lost 7 bases, and 10 bases lay between the germline ends. The germline V gene has CDR1 SEHNR and CDR2 FQNEAQ (reference sequence). CDR3 residues: CASSLGLEGTQYF. CDR3 in DNA: TGTGCCAGCAGCTTAGGGCTAGAAGGGACCCAGTACTTC.

The genes are TRBV18 and TRBJ2-5; D not certain. Germline-derived CDR1 and CDR2 are KGHSH and LQKENI. The V and J ends lost 1 base and 0 bases respectively, with 6 bases between them. This CDR3 is built from 14 residues. CDR3 nucleotide sequence: TGTGCCAGCTCACCACGGGGATACCAAGAGACCCAGTACTTC. Protein product: CASSPRGYQETQYF.

The chain is built from TRBV12-5 and TRBJ2-7, with 9 positions matching TRBD1. V lost 2 bases, J lost 1 base, and 9 bases stayed unmatched. CDR1 and CDR2 from the germline V gene are LGHNT and FRNRAP. This CDR3 comprises 17 residues. As DNA, the CDR3 is TGTGCTAGTGGTTTGCTCACCGGGACAGGGACATCCTACGAGCAGTACTTC. Translating it yields CASGLLTGTGTSYEQYF. Supplemented by reference TRBV12-5 and TRBJ2-7, the full variable domain reads DARVTQTPRHKVTEMGQEVTMRCQPILGHNTVFWYRQTMMQGLELLAYFRNRAPLDDSGMPKDRFSAEMPDATLATLKIQPSEPRDSAVYFCASGLLTGTGTSYEQYFGPGTRLTVT.

This clone occurred a few times. This sequence joins TRBV7-2 and TRBJ2-7; 7 positions match TRBD1. The CDR3 has 15 residues. Losses at the gene ends were 6 bases for V and 4 bases for J; bases not matched to a gene: 12. CDR1 and CDR2 (germline): SGHTA, FQGNSA. CDR3 sequence: CASSWGGQVEYEQYF. The CDR3 region has the DNA TGTGCCAGCAGTTGGGGTGGACAGGTGGAATACGAGCAGTACTTC.

Notes on this clone: The sample carries other DNA sequences with the same CDR3. The chain combines TRBV28 with TRBJ2-3; 7 bases agree with TRBD1. Germline V gene sequence: CDR1 MDHEN, CDR2 SYDVKM. This CDR3 is 15 amino acids long. Trimming at V came to 4 bases and at J to 1 base, leaving 5 bases not matched to a gene. For the CDR3, the DNA is TGTGCCAGCAGTTCTAGACAGGGCGGCACAGATACGCAGTATTTT. Protein product: CASSSRQGGTDTQYF.

J is TRBJ2-5 and V is TRBV5-1; D possibly uses TRBD1 or TRBD2 (5 bases each). Trimming took off 1 base at V and 4 bases at J, with 29 bases between the two ends. The CDR3 extends over 20 amino acids. The germline V gene has CDR1 SGHRS and CDR2 YFSETQ. The CDR3 spells CASSLTRWQGEPGVGETQYF. CDR3 nucleotides: TGCGCCAGCAGCTTGACTCGGTGGCAGGGAGAGCCCGGGGTCGGAGAGACCCAGTACTTC.

A word on this clone: This sample includes further DNA sequences coding for the same CDR3. The chain joins TRBV2 to TRBJ1-1; 10 bases map to TRBD1. Looked up from germline, CDR1 is SNHLY and CDR2 is FYNNEI. This CDR3 comprises 15 residues. With 6 bases clipped from V and 1 base from J, the junction kept 5 bases outside the gene matches. CDR3 sequence reads: CASRNRDRGNTEAFF. CDR3 nucleotide sequence: TGTGCCAGCAGGAACCGGGACAGGGGGAACACTGAAGCTTTCTTT.

This clone appeared a few times. Other DNA sequences in this specimen translate into the identical CDR3. The chain links TRBV2 to TRBJ2-3; no firm D call. CDR1 and CDR2 (germline): SNHLY, FYNNEI. V dropped 4 bases and J dropped 6 bases, with 14 bases sitting between them. CDR3 length: 14 residues. The CDR3 loop reads CASSAGLQRDTQYF. The CDR3 DNA is TGTGCCAGCAGTGCGGGCCTTCAGAGGGATACGCAGTATTTT.

Ten or more counts support this clone. The V call is TRBV2, the J call TRBJ2-1; no reliable D call. Germline-derived CDR1 and CDR2 are SNHLY and FYNNEI. Trimming left V 7 bases short and J 4 bases short, with 14 bases between. This CDR3 contains 14 residues. The CDR3 here is CASNAPPVYNEQFF. The DNA for the CDR3 is TGTGCCAGCAATGCCCCTCCCGTTTACAATGAGCAGTTCTTC. Full variable domain (rest looked up from reference TRBV2 and TRBJ2-1): EPEVTQTPSHQVTQMGQEVILRCVPISNHLYFYWYRQILGQKVEFLVSFYNNEISEKSEIFDDQFSVERPDGSNFTLKIRSTKLEDSAMYFCASNAPPVYNEQFFGPGTRLTVL.

This clone occurred many times. The rearrangement joins TRBV10-3 to TRBJ1-5, with 9 bases matching TRBD1. From germline, CDR1 is ENHRY and CDR2 SYGVKD. The V gene end was trimmed by 3 bases and the J gene end by 5 bases; junction bases not matched to a gene: 5. This CDR3 region has 15 residues. The CDR3 region is CAISDSDRGYQPQHF. Written as DNA, the CDR3 is TGTGCCATCAGTGACTCGGACAGGGGCTATCAGCCCCAGCATTTT.

This clone appeared a few times. The gene calls are TRBV4-3 and TRBJ1-6; D unresolved. CDR3 length equals 17 residues. The V gene lost 0 bases and the J gene lost 0 bases, with 9 bases spanning the gap. The germline V gene has CDR1 LGHNA and CDR2 YSLEER. The CDR3 DNA sequence: TGCGCCAGCAGCCAAGAAGAGACGATCTCCTATAATTCACCCCTCCACTTT. Protein product: CASSQEETISYNSPLHF.

There are a few counts of this clone. The rearrangement joins TRBV6-5 to TRBJ2-2, with D perhaps TRBD1 or TRBD2 (5 bases each). V lost 6 bases and J lost 1, with 12 bases in between. This CDR3 has 15 amino acids. The germline gives CDR1 MNHEY, CDR2 SVGAGI. This CDR3 is CASSRTGGNTGELFF. In DNA form, the CDR3 reads TGTGCCAGCAGCAGAACTGGGGGGAACACCGGGGAGCTGTTTTTT.

The chain has TRBV5-4 and TRBJ2-3; no clear D gene. CDR1 and CDR2 (germline): SGHNT, YYREEE (reference sequence). The CDR3 sequence is 12 residues long. V was shortened by 4 bases and J by 9 bases, with 12 bases between the two germline ends. The CDR3: CASSVELGTQYF. The CDR3 nucleotides are TGTGCCAGCAGCGTAGAGCTGGGGACGCAGTATTTT.

V is TRBV30 and J is TRBJ2-6; 10 bases map to TRBD2. Per germline, CDR1 GTSNPN and CDR2 SVGIG (reference sequence). The V segment lost 8 bases and the J segment 2 bases; nucleotides outside the gene matches: 6. There are 15 residues in the CDR3. As DNA, the CDR3 is TGTGCCAAAGCGGGGGGGCCCACTGGGGCCAACGTCCTGACTTTC. Its protein product is CAKAGGPTGANVLTF.

This chain links TRBV9 with TRBJ2-6; D may be TRBD1 (5 bases). There are 16 residues in the CDR3. The germline gives CDR1 SGDLS, CDR2 YYNGEE. Trimming took off 2 bases at V and 0 bases at J, with 9 bases between the two ends. CDR3 amino acids: CASSVTDYSGANVLTF. The CDR3 DNA sequence: TGTGCCAGCAGCGTGACAGATTACTCTGGGGCCAACGTCCTGACTTTC.

CDR3 region: CASSLNGGSNSPLHF. The CDR3 DNA sequence: TGCGCCAGCAGCTTGAATGGGGGCTCAAATTCACCCCTCCACTTT. The chain uses TRBV5-1 and TRBJ1-6; tentative D call: TRBD1 (6 bases). V was shortened by 1 base and J by 7 bases, with 12 bases between the two germline ends. CDR3 length equals 15 residues. Germline values: CDR1 SGHRS, CDR2 YFSETQ.

This chain joins TRBV11-2 and TRBJ1-2; D remains unclear. Trimming cost V 4 bases and J 8 bases, with 14 bases left between them. The germline gives CDR1 SGHAT, CDR2 FQNNGV. The CDR3 has 13 amino acids. CDR3 sequence: CASSSENGRGYTF. The DNA of the CDR3 is TGTGCCAGCAGCTCCGAGAATGGGCGCGGCTACACCTTC.

In its sample, this clone was seen a few times. A read error may account for a junction end that differs from germline. The V call is TRBV5-1, the J call TRBJ2-3, with D perhaps given as TRBD1 or TRBD2 (5 bases each). CDR1 is SGHRS and CDR2 is YFSETQ in the germline V gene. CDR3 size: 15 residues. The CDR3 coding sequence is TGTGCCAGCAGCCTCCGGGACGGGGGCACAGATACGCAGTATTTT. It is translated as CASSLRDGGTDTQYF.

A word on this clone: Other DNA sequences of this sample code for an identical CDR3. V is TRBV7-2 and J is TRBJ2-5; D is ambiguous. This CDR3 spans 12 amino acids. CDR1 SGHTA and CDR2 FQGNSA come from the germline V gene. V was shortened by 5 bases and J by 2 bases, with 6 bases between the two germline ends. Here the CDR3 DNA reads TGTGCCAGCAGCCCTGGGCAAGAGACCCAGTACTTC. Amino acid sequence: CASSPGQETQYF. The full variable domain, rest sourced from reference TRBV7-2 and TRBJ2-5, is GAGVSQSPSNKVTEKGKDVELRCDPISGHTALYWYRQSLGQGLEFLIYFQGNSAPDKSGLPSDRFSAERTGGSVSTLTIQRTQQEDSAVYLCASSPGQETQYFGPGTRLLVL.

This clone was found a few times. The rearrangement links TRBV5-8 to TRBJ2-5; 7 positions match TRBD1. This CDR3 has 14 residues. Losses at the gene ends were 3 bases for V and 1 base for J; bases not matched to a gene: 3. Germline lookup yields CDR1 SGHTS and CDR2 YDEGEE. DNA for the CDR3: TGTGCCAGCAGCTCCGGGACAGTCCAAGAGACCCAGTACTTC. Its protein is CASSSGTVQETQYF.